This T cell receptor beta chain was observed in a study of blood T cell repertoires in COVID-19. Turning to the study itself: There were acute and convalescent COVID-19 samples, and they came from the United States, Italy and Spain. T cells, B-cell-depleted T cells, or PBMCs provided the cDNA or gDNA that served as material.

Germline loops: CDR1 GTSNPN, CDR2 SVGIG (reference sequence). CDR3 length equals 15 residues. The V and J ends lost 4 bases and 7 bases, in that order; junction bases with no gene match: 13. Authors' methods: Cell counts per sample came from amplifying reference gene primers. Only in-frame clones appear in the TCRdb table, and some are missing; sequencing was by immunoSEQ multiplex PCR. The V and J calls and clone size are taken from that table; D and trimming were inferred from the DNA. This sample carries 190,000 or so clones, about 91% of them seen once, and the ten largest clones take over 9%. Participants, about 18 to 90 years old, spanned around 25 US areas.

The sample consisted of PBMCs or T cells enriched from blood (not recorded which). The sequence came from a man in his late teens or twenties with acute COVID-19. The V gene is TRBV30, the J gene TRBJ2-1; TRBD2 aligns across 7 bases. The CDR3 DNA is TGTGCCTGGAAGGGCCCTAGCGGAAGGGGTAATGAGCAGTTCTTC. This codes for CAWKGPSGRGNEQFF.